This entry concerns a single T cell receptor (beta chain). The repertoire was sequenced with immunoSEQ multiplex PCR; TCRdb's copy has only in-frame clones and lacks some. The profile shows about 1 million clones, about three quarters of them singletons. This record comes from a study of shared clonotypes between healthy human individuals. Across the whole study: CD4 naive and memory got three plates each, CD8 naive two, CD8 memory one.

CDR1 SEHNR and CDR2 FQNEAQ come from the germline V gene (reference sequence). V lost 4 bases and J lost 3; bases outside the gene matches: 9. The CDR3 is 15 residues long. The V call is TRBV7-9, the J call TRBJ2-7; 7 bases align to TRBD1. The specimen was memory CD4+ T cells sorted from blood. Indicated subset: CD45RA-negative fraction. The clonotype comes from a man aged 18 to 30 in good health. The CDR3 spells CASSYQMGQNYEQYF. The CDR3 nucleotides read TGTGCCAGCAGCTACCAAATGGGACAGAACTACGAGCAGTACTTC.